These 32 T cell receptor beta chains share one sample of origin, sequenced in a study of blood T cell repertoires in COVID-19 (dated by TCRdb to 2020 to 2021). Libraries came from the immunoSEQ multiplex PCR assay. Held by TCRdb, this immuneACCESS table contains in-frame sequences only and omits some clones. Under half of the omission traces to an unresolved V gene where checked; the cause of the rest is unknown. The sample yields approximately 80,000 clones; around 90% were counted once. The leading ten clones occupy about 5% of the sample. Sequences were obtained from peripheral blood. All receptors derive from a man between 40 and 49 years old with acute or convalescent COVID-19.

The chain joins TRBV6-2 or TRBV6-3 to TRBJ1-1, with TRBD1 matching over 7 bases. Germline loops: CDR1 MNHEY, CDR2 SVGEGT. The J segment lost 2 bases and the V segment lost 0 bases, leaving 9 bases of the junction unmatched. The CDR3 is made up of 17 amino acids. The CDR3 nucleotides read TGTGCCAGCAGTTACTCCCGAACAGGGGCTTTTAACACTGAAGCTTTCTTT. Translation gives CASSYSRTGAFNTEAFF.

The chain recombines TRBV19 with TRBJ2-7, with 9 bases aligning to TRBD1. Per germline, CDR1 LNHDA and CDR2 SQIVND (reference sequence). This CDR3 has 15 residues. J lost 0 bases, V lost 9 bases, and 9 bases had no gene match. The CDR3 loop is CASRIGTGSSYEQYF. CDR3 bases: TGTGCCAGCCGCATCGGGACAGGGAGCTCCTACGAGCAGTACTTC.

The chain is built from TRBV20-1 and TRBJ2-5; perhaps TRBD1 as D (6 bases). Per germline, CDR1 DFQATT and CDR2 SNEGSKA (reference sequence). The CDR3 covers 11 residues. Trimming left V 6 bases short and J 4 bases short, with 9 bases between. CDR3 DNA sequence: TGCAGTGCGGACAGTCCAGAGACCCAGTACTTC. Translation gives CSADSPETQYF.

V gene TRBV6-5 combines with J gene TRBJ1-2, with D hard to call. V lost 0 bases to trimming and J lost 8 bases, with 10 bases between them. CDR3 length equals 13 residues. Germline V CDR1 and CDR2: MNHEY, SVGAGI. The CDR3 here is CASSYSRSWGYTF. In DNA, the CDR3 is TGTGCCAGCAGTTACTCGAGATCGTGGGGCTACACCTTC.

This clone has just a few counts. This chain joins TRBV3-1 (or the pseudogene TRBV3-2) and TRBJ1-3; D gene uncertain. The CDR3 is 14 amino acids. Germline assignment: CDR1 LGHDT and CDR2 YNNKEL (reference sequence). V shed 1 base and J shed 3 bases, with 7 bases lying between them. CDR3 sequence: CASSQGTRGNTIYF. For the CDR3, the DNA is TGTGCCAGCAGCCAAGGGACTCGTGGAAACACCATATATTTT.

The V gene is TRBV10-3, the J gene TRBJ1-5, with D possibly matching TRBD1 (6 bases). V lost 5 bases and J lost 5, with 13 bases in between. Germline CDR1 ENHRY, CDR2 SYGVKD. The CDR3 runs to 14 residues. Here the CDR3 DNA reads TGTGCCATCAGTCGCAGGGGCCCCGATCAGCCCCAGCATTTT. Protein sequence: CAISRRGPDQPQHF.

This clone was found a few times. The chain joins TRBV5-4 to TRBJ2-2; weak D call: TRBD2 (5 bases). The CDR3 has 14 amino acids. V was trimmed by 3 bases and J by 4 bases, leaving 10 bases between them. The V gene's germline CDR1 is SGHNT and CDR2 YYREEE (reference sequence). The CDR3 sequence is CASSWSGSTGELFF. CDR3 nucleotide sequence: TGTGCCAGCAGCTGGAGCGGAAGCACCGGGGAGCTGTTTTTT.

V is TRBV7-2 and J is TRBJ2-5, with TRBD1 matching 10 bases. Per germline, CDR1 SGHTA and CDR2 FQGNSA. CDR3 length: 16 amino acids. The V gene end was trimmed by 5 bases and the J gene end by 5 bases; junction bases not matched to a gene: 11. In DNA form, the CDR3 reads TGTGCCAGCAGCGTAAACCGGGACAGGGGTATGGAGACCCAGTACTTC. Its translation: CASSVNRDRGMETQYF. Combining the CDR3 with reference TRBV7-2 and TRBJ2-5 gives the whole variable domain GAGVSQSPSNKVTEKGKDVELRCDPISGHTALYWYRQSLGQGLEFLIYFQGNSAPDKSGLPSDRFSAERTGGSVSTLTIQRTQQEDSAVYLCASSVNRDRGMETQYFGPGTRLLVL.

This clone was recorded once. The V and J genes are TRBV11-2 and TRBJ1-2, with 10 nucleotides matching TRBD1. Germline CDR1 reads SGHAT; CDR2 reads FQNNGV. Trimming at V came to 5 bases and at J to 4 bases, leaving 4 bases not matched to a gene. The CDR3 totals 14 residues. This CDR3 reads CASSPGQGIYGYTF. The CDR3 region has the DNA TGTGCCAGCAGCCCGGGACAGGGGATCTATGGCTACACCTTC.

The chain links TRBV10-3 to TRBJ1-6; D ambiguous. The V and J ends lost 4 bases and 6 bases respectively, with 13 bases between them. Germline assignment: CDR1 ENHRY and CDR2 SYGVKD. This CDR3 has 15 residues. DNA for the CDR3: TGTGCCATCAGTGCTGAAACGGGAGGTAATTCACCCCTCCACTTT. This translates into CAISAETGGNSPLHF.

The rearrangement links TRBV6-6 to TRBJ1-6, with 10 nucleotides matching TRBD1. Germline V gene sequence: CDR1 MNHNY, CDR2 SVGAGI (reference sequence). This CDR3 contains 17 residues. Unmatched junction bases numbered 11, after V lost 5 bases and J lost 7 bases. CDR3 sequence: CASSRTGGTNFNSPLHF. CDR3 coding DNA: TGTGCCAGCAGTCGGACAGGGGGAACCAACTTCAATTCACCCCTCCACTTT.

The CDR3: CASSSGTSRGYTF. CDR3 DNA: TGTGCCAGCAGTTCAGGGACATCAAGAGGCTACACCTTC. The rearrangement links TRBV12-3 or TRBV12-4 to TRBJ1-2; D perhaps matches TRBD1 (6 bases). CDR3 length: 13 amino acids. Trimming took off 4 bases at V and 8 bases at J, with 14 bases between the two ends.

The CDR3 reads CASTDSHSGANVLTF. Written as DNA, the CDR3 is TGTGCCAGCACGGACAGCCACTCTGGGGCCAACGTCCTGACTTTC. This chain uses TRBV6-6 with TRBJ2-6; TRBD1 might be the D (6 bases). The CDR3 has 15 amino acids. From germline, CDR1 is MNHNY and CDR2 SVGAGI (reference sequence). With 7 bases removed from V and 0 bases from J, the gap between germline ends came to 10 bases.

In nucleotides, the CDR3 is TGCGCCAGCAGCCAAGGGACAGGCGAATACGAGCAGTACTTC. This sequence encodes CASSQGTGEYEQYF. This sequence joins TRBV4-1 and TRBJ2-7, with TRBD1 matching over 7 bases. The CDR3 is made up of 14 amino acids. CDR1 is MGHRA and CDR2 is YSYEKL in the germline V gene. V lost 1 base, J lost 4 bases, and 4 bases stayed unmatched.

This rearrangement joins TRBV19 to TRBJ1-1; 8 bases are a match to TRBD1. The V and J ends lost 5 bases and 0 bases, in that order; junction bases with no gene match: 2. Germline V gene data show CDR1 as LNHDA and CDR2 as SQIVND (reference sequence). This CDR3 contains 14 residues. The CDR3: CASSPGQVNTEAFF. CDR3 nucleotides: TGTGCCAGTAGTCCGGGACAGGTGAACACTGAAGCTTTCTTT.

This chain links TRBV12-5 with TRBJ1-3, with D possibly matching TRBD1 (5 bases). The CDR3 totals 17 residues. Per the germline V gene, CDR1 is LGHNT and CDR2 is FRNRAP. V was cut by 7 bases and J by 0 bases, with 19 bases left in between. This CDR3 is CASAPGGGSSSGNTIYF. In DNA, the CDR3 is TGTGCTAGTGCCCCCGGGGGTGGGTCGAGCTCTGGAAACACCATATATTTT.

The chain recombines TRBV21-1 with TRBJ1-2. TRBV21-1 is marked as a pseudogene. The CDR3 runs to 11 residues. This chain's CDR3 is CASARGEGYTF. For the CDR3, the DNA is TGTGCCAGCGCCCGGGGGGAAGGCTACACCTTC.

The rearrangement links TRBV2 to TRBJ1-1; D gene ambiguous. V lost 7 bases and J 1 base, leaving 10 bases between the germline ends. The germline gives CDR1 SNHLY, CDR2 FYNNEI. CDR3 length: 13 residues. The CDR3 sequence is CASTRASNTEAFF. The CDR3 DNA reads as TGTGCCAGCACGCGGGCTTCGAACACTGAAGCTTTCTTT.

This clone was seen more than once but under ten times. This rearrangement joins TRBV7-8 to TRBJ1-1, with TRBD1 as a possible D gene (5 bases). The germline V and J ends were trimmed by 9 bases and 0 bases, with 14 bases remaining between them. Per the germline V gene, CDR1 is SGHVS and CDR2 is FQNEAQ. There are 14 residues in the CDR3. CDR3 residues: CASQKAGMNTEAFF. The CDR3 nucleotides read TGTGCCAGTCAGAAGGCAGGGATGAACACTGAAGCTTTCTTT. The entire variable domain, with the rest obtained from reference TRBV7-8 and TRBJ1-1, is as follows: GAGVSQSPRYKVAKRGQDVALRCDPISGHVSLFWYQQALGQGPEFLTYFQNEAQLDKSGLPSDRFFAERPEGSVSTLKIQRTQQEDSAVYLCASQKAGMNTEAFFGQGTRLTVV.

This clone has just one count. This chain links TRBV5-1 with TRBJ2-1; 8 bases map to TRBD2. Germline CDR1 SGHRS, CDR2 YFSETQ. The CDR3 has 15 residues. The V and J ends lost 1 base and 7 bases, in that order; junction bases with no gene match: 7. The CDR3 DNA follows: TGCGCCAGCAGCTTGTACCACCAGCGGGAGAATGAGCAGTTCTTC. Translation: CASSLYHQRENEQFF. The full variable domain, completed using reference TRBV5-1 and TRBJ2-1, is KAGVTQTPRYLIKTRGQQVTLSCSPISGHRSVSWYQQTPGQGLQFLFEYFSETQRNKGNFPGRFSGRQFSNSRSEMNVSTLELGDSALYLCASSLYHQRENEQFFGPGTRLTVL.

In its sample, this clone was seen once. CDR3: CASSQVKASMDNEQFF. CDR3 DNA sequence: TGCGCCAGCAGCCAAGTTAAAGCTTCGATGGACAATGAGCAGTTCTTC. The genes are TRBV4-3 and TRBJ2-1; D remains ambiguous. Looked up from germline, CDR1 is LGHNA and CDR2 is YSLEER. The CDR3 is 16 residues long. V was shortened by 1 base and J by 5 bases, with 15 bases between the two germline ends.

The CDR3 here is CASSQEATRGNSPLHF. The CDR3 nucleotides read TGTGCCAGCAGCCAAGAGGCCACCAGAGGTAATTCACCCCTCCACTTT. This chain connects TRBV4-2 to TRBJ1-6, with D unclear. The V end was cut by 0 bases, the J end by 6 bases, with 12 bases between. The CDR3 extends over 16 amino acids. CDR1 and CDR2 (germline): LGHNA, YNFKEQ.

This chain connects TRBV12-1 to TRBJ2-5; TRBD2, the table's D call, lacks a check against the DNA. TRBV12-1 is noted as a pseudogene. CDR3 size: 17 residues. CDR3 DNA: TGTGCCAGCAGCTTGACCGGACTAGCGGGGGGCCAAGAGACCCAGTACTTC. Encoded protein: CASSLTGLAGGQETQYF.

The genes are TRBV7-2 and TRBJ2-1; 10 bases are a match to TRBD2. CDR3 length equals 15 residues. Germline V gene lookup returns CDR1 SGHTA and CDR2 FQGNSA. With V trimmed by 7 bases and J by 8 bases, 11 bases remained unmatched. The CDR3 DNA reads as TGTGCCAGCATCGATGGGCTAGCGGGAGTGGATGAGCAGTTCTTC. Translated: CASIDGLAGVDEQFF.

CDR3 sequence: CASSVGQGINEKLFF. Here the CDR3 DNA reads TGTGCCAGCAGCGTGGGACAGGGAATAAATGAAAAACTGTTTTTT. The rearrangement joins TRBV9 to TRBJ1-4, with 9 nucleotides matching TRBD1. This CDR3 comprises 15 residues. Trimming cost V 2 bases and J 5 bases; bases outside gene matches: 4. Germline loops: CDR1 SGDLS, CDR2 YYNGEE.

The V and J genes are TRBV5-1 and TRBJ2-1; D gene ambiguous. V lost 2 bases to trimming and J lost 4 bases, with 13 bases between them. There are 15 residues in the CDR3. Germline V lookup: CDR1 SGHRS, CDR2 YFSETQ. The CDR3 nucleotides are TGCGCCAGCAGCTTCGGTACAGCTCATTACAATGAGCAGTTCTTC. This sequence encodes CASSFGTAHYNEQFF.

CDR3 region: CASSPGAGATEAFF. Written as DNA, the CDR3 is TGTGCCAGCAGTCCCGGGGCAGGGGCCACTGAAGCTTTCTTT. The chain links TRBV27 to TRBJ1-1, with D tentatively TRBD1 (6 bases). Between the trimmed V and J ends, which lost 5 bases and 4 bases, there was a span of 14 bases. The germline V gene encodes CDR1 MNHEY and CDR2 SMNVEV (reference sequence). This CDR3 contains 14 residues.

The rearrangement joins TRBV19 to TRBJ1-2; tentative D call: TRBD1 (5 bases). This CDR3 has 12 residues. Germline CDR1 and CDR2: LNHDA and SQIVND (reference sequence). Trimming took 4 bases from V and 8 from J, leaving 11 bases between them. The CDR3 coding sequence is TGTGCCAGTAGTACCAGGGTAGGCGGCTACACCTTC. As protein: CASSTRVGGYTF.

CDR3 sequence: CASSLGASGPYEQYF. CDR3 coding DNA: TGCGCCAGCAGCTTGGGGGCTAGCGGCCCCTACGAGCAGTACTTC. This chain joins TRBV5-1 and TRBJ2-7, with 7 positions matching TRBD2. CDR1 is SGHRS, CDR2 YFSETQ, per germline. This CDR3 contains 15 residues. V lost 0 bases and J lost 2; bases outside the gene matches: 5. Drawing the rest from reference TRBV5-1 and TRBJ2-7, the complete variable domain is KAGVTQTPRYLIKTRGQQVTLSCSPISGHRSVSWYQQTPGQGLQFLFEYFSETQRNKGNFPGRFSGRQFSNSRSEMNVSTLELGDSALYLCASSLGASGPYEQYFGPGTRLTVT.

A single count supports this clone. V and J are TRBV10-3 and TRBJ1-4, with a tentative D call TRBD1 (5 bases). Between the trimmed V and J ends, which lost 10 bases and 0 bases, there was a span of 15 bases. This CDR3 is 15 amino acids long. The germline gives CDR1 ENHRY, CDR2 SYGVKD. The chain's CDR3 is CASGGRGTTNEKLFF. CDR3 coding DNA: TGTGCCAGCGGGGGTCGGGGCACAACTAATGAAAAACTGTTTTTT.

The rearrangement uses TRBV5-1 and TRBJ1-1; 9 bases align to TRBD1. V was pared by 1 base and J by 5 bases, with 3 bases of the junction left unmatched. The CDR3 extends over 14 amino acids. Per germline, CDR1 SGHRS and CDR2 YFSETQ. The CDR3 loop reads CASSLTGGGTEAFF. The CDR3 bases are TGCGCCAGCAGCTTGACAGGGGGCGGAACTGAAGCTTTCTTT.

The rearrangement links TRBV5-4 to TRBJ2-1; possibly TRBD2 for D (7 bases). V lost 4 bases to trimming and J lost 8 bases, with 19 bases between them. The CDR3 sequence is 15 residues long. Germline V lookup: CDR1 SGHNT, CDR2 YYREEE (reference sequence). This CDR3 is CASSQKRGRGDEQFF. The CDR3, as DNA: TGTGCCAGCAGCCAGAAGCGGGGCAGGGGAGATGAGCAGTTCTTC.